The T cell receptor (beta chain) under discussion was sequenced for a study of T cell changes during pregnancy in multiple sclerosis. The germline CDR1 and CDR2 sequences are SGHAT and FQNNGV. The CDR3 totals 12 residues. V was cut by 5 bases and J by 4 bases, with 8 bases left in between. TCRdb's copy holds only in-frame clones and misses some; the assay was immunoSEQ multiplex PCR. The sample records about 45,000 clones, around 90% being singletons. The clonotype was recovered from a female donor with multiple sclerosis, enrolled in a pregnancy study. The rearrangement joins TRBV11-2 to TRBJ1-1, with D possibly matching TRBD1 (5 bases). This specimen was CD4+ T cells from peripheral blood mononuclear cells, taken before pregnancy. The CDR3 coding sequence is TGTGCCAGCAGCCCCAGGGTCACTGAAGCTTTCTTT. Amino acid sequence: CASSPRVTEAFF.